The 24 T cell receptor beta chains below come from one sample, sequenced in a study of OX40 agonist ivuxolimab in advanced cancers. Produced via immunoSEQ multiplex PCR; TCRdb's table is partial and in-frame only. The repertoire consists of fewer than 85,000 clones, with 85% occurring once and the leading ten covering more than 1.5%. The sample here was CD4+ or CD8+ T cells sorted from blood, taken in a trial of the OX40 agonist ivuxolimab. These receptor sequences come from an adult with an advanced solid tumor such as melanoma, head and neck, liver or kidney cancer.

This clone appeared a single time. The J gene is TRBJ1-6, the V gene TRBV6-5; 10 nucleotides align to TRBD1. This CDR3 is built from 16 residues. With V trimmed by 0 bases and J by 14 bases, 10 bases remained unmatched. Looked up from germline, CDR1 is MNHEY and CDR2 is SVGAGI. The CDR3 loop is CASSYSGTGDGWSLHF. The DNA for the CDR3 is TGTGCCAGCAGTTACTCCGGGACAGGGGATGGGTGGTCCCTCCACTTT.

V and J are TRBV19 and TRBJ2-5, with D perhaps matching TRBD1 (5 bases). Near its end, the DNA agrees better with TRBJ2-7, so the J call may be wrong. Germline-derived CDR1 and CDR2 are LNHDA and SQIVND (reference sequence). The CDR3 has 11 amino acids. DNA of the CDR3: TGTGCCAGTAGAAGGGGCACCGAGCAGTACTTC. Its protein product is CASRRGTEQYF.

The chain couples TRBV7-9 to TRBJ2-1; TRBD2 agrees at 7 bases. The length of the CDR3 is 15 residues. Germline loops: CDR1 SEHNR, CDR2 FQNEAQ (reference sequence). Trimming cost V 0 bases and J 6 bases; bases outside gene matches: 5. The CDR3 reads CASSLAGGPGNEQFF. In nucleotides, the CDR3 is TGTGCCAGCAGCTTAGCGGGAGGGCCAGGCAATGAGCAGTTCTTC.

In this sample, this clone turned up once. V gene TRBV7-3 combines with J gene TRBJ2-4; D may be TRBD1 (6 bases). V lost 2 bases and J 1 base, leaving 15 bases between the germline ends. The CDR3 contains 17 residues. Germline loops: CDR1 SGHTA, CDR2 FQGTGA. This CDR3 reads CASSLGLGAPAKNIQYF. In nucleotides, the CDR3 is TGTGCCAGCAGCTTAGGGTTGGGGGCGCCGGCCAAAAACATTCAGTACTTC.

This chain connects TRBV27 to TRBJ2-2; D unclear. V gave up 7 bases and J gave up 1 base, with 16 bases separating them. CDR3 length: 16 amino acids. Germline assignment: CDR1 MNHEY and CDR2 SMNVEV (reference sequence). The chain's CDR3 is CASKDRPTGNTGELFF. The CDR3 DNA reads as TGTGCCAGCAAGGATCGCCCTACCGGGAACACCGGGGAGCTGTTTTTT.

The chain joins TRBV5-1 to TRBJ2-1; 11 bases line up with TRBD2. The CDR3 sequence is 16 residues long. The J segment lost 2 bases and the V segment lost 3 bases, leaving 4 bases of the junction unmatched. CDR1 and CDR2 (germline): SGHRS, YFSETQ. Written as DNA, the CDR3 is TGCGCCAGCAGCTCGATACTAGCGGGGGCCTACAATGAGCAGTTCTTC. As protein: CASSSILAGAYNEQFF.

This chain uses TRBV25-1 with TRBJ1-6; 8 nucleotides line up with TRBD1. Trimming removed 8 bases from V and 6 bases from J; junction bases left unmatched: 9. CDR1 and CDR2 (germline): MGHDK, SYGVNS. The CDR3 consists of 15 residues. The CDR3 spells CASSFRGLGNSPLHF. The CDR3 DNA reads TGTGCCAGCTCTTTCAGGGGGCTGGGTAATTCACCCCTCCACTTT. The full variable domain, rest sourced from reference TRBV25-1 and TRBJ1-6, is EADIYQTPRYLVIGTGKKITLECSQTMGHDKMYWYQQDPGMELHLIHYSYGVNSTEKGDLSSESTVSRIRTEHFPLTLESARPSHTSQYLCASSFRGLGNSPLHFGNGTRLTVT.

CDR3 protein: CASSPTGGPDEQFF. CDR3 nucleotides: TGTGCCAGCAGCCCTACAGGGGGACCGGATGAGCAGTTCTTC. This sequence joins TRBV7-9 and TRBJ2-1; 8 bases map to TRBD1. In germline, CDR1 is SEHNR, CDR2 FQNEAQ (reference sequence). This CDR3 comprises 14 residues. The junction had 8 bases not matched to a gene; V was cut back by 5 bases and J by 8 bases.

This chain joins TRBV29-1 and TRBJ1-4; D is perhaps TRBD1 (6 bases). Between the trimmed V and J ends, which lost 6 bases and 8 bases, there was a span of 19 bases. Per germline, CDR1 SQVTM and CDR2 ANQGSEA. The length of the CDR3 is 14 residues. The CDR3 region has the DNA TGCAGCGTGCAACTACAGGGTAGGGTGGAAAAACTGTTTTTT. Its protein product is CSVQLQGRVEKLFF.

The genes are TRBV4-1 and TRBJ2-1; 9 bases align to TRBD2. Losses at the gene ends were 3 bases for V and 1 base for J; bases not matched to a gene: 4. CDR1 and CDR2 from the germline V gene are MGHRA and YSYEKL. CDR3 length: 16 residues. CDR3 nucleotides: TGCGCCAGCAGCCAGCCTCTAGCGGGGTCCTACAATGAGCAGTTCTTC. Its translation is CASSQPLAGSYNEQFF.

The CDR3 DNA reads as TGTGCCTGGAGTGTGCCGGGGGGGCGGGAGACCCAGTACTTC. Protein sequence: CAWSVPGGRETQYF. This sequence joins TRBV30 and TRBJ2-5; 8 bases line up with TRBD2. Germline trimming cut 0 bases from V and 5 bases from J; bases unmatched to any gene: 5. Germline CDR1 is GTSNPN and CDR2 is SVGIG (reference sequence). The CDR3 loop spans 14 amino acids.

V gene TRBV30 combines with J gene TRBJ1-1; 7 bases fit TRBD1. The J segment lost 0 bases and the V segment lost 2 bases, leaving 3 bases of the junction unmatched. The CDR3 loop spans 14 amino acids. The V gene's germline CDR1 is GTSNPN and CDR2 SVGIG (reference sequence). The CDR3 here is CAWSSDRVNTEAFF. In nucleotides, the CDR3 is TGTGCCTGGAGTAGCGACAGGGTGAACACTGAAGCTTTCTTT. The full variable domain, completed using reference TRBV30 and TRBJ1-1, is SQTIHQWPATLVQPVGSPLSLECTVEGTSNPNLYWYRQAAGRGLQLLFYSVGIGQISSEVPQNLSASRPQDRQFILSSKKLLLSDSGFYLCAWSSDRVNTEAFFGQGTRLTVV.

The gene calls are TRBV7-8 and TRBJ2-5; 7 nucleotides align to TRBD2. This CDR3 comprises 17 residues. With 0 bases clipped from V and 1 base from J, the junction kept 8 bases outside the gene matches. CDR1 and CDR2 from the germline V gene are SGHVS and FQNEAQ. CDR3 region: CASSLAPQRGIQETQYF. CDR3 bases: TGTGCCAGCAGCTTAGCTCCCCAGCGGGGAATCCAAGAGACCCAGTACTTC.

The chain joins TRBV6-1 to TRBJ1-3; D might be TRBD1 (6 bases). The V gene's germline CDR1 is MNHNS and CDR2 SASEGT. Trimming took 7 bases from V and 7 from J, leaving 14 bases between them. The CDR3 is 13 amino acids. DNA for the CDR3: TGTGCCAGCAATACAGGGTTGCTGAACACCATATATTTT. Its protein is CASNTGLLNTIYF.

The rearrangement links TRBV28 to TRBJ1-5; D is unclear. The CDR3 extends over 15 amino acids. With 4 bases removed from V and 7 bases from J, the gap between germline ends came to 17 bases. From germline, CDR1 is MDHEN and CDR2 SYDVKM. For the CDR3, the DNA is TGTGCCAGCAGTTCATTAGTTGGAGGTATCCAGCCCCAGCATTTT. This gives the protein CASSSLVGGIQPQHF. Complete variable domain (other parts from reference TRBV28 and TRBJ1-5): DVKVTQSSRYLVKRTGEKVFLECVQDMDHENMFWYRQDPGLGLRLIYFSYDVKMKEKGDIPEGYSVSREKKERFSLILESASTNQTSMYLCASSSLVGGIQPQHFGDGTRLSIL.

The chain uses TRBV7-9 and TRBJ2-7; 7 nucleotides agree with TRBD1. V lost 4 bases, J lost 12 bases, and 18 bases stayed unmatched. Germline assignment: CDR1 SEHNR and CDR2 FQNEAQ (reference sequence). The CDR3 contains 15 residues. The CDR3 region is CASSSSGTAVERGYF. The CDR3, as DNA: TGTGCCAGCAGCTCCTCCGGGACAGCGGTTGAGAGGGGGTACTTC. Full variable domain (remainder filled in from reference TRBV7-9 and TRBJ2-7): DTGVSQNPRHKITKRGQNVTFRCDPISEHNRLYWYRQTLGQGPEFLTYFQNEAQLEKSRLLSDRFSAERPKGSFSTLEIQRTEQGDSAMYLCASSSSGTAVERGYFGPGTRLTVT.

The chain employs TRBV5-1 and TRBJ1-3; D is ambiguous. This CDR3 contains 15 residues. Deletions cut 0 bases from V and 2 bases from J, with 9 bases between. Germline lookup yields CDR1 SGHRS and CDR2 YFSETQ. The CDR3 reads CASSLGTGAGNTIYF. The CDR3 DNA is TGCGCCAGCAGCTTGGGAACCGGGGCTGGAAACACCATATATTTT.

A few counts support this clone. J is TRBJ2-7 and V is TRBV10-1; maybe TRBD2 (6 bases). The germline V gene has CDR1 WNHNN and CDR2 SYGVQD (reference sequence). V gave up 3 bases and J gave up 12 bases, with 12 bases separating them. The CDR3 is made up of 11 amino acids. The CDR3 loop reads CASSDSAGWYF. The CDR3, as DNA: TGCGCCAGCAGTGACTCAGCGGGTTGGTACTTC.

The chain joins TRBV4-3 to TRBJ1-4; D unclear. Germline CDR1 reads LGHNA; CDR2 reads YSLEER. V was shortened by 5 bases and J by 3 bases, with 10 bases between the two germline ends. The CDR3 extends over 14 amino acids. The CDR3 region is CASSKVAANEKLFF. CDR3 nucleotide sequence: TGCGCCAGCAGCAAGGTTGCAGCTAATGAAAAACTGTTTTTT.

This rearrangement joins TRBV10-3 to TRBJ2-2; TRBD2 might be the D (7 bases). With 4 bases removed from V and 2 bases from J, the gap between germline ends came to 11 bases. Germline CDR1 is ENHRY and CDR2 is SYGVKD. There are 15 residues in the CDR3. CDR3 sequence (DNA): TGTGCCATCAGTGCAGCGGGGACAAACACCGGGGAGCTGTTTTTT. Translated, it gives CAISAAGTNTGELFF.

CDR3 DNA: TGTGCCAGTATTTCGACGGGACAGGGGGAAGCTCAGCCCCAGCATTTT. This sequence encodes CASISTGQGEAQPQHF. The V gene is TRBV19, the J gene TRBJ1-5; 11 bases are a match to TRBD1. Germline assignment: CDR1 LNHDA and CDR2 SQIVND (reference sequence). CDR3 length equals 16 residues. The J segment lost 6 bases and the V segment lost 7 bases, leaving 11 bases of the junction unmatched.

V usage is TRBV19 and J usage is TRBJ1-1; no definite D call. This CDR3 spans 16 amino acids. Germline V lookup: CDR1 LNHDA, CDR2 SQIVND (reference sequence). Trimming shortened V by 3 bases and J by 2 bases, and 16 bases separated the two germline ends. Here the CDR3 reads CASSIREPTSNTEAFF. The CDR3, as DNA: TGTGCCAGTAGTATTAGGGAGCCTACCTCCAACACTGAAGCTTTCTTT.

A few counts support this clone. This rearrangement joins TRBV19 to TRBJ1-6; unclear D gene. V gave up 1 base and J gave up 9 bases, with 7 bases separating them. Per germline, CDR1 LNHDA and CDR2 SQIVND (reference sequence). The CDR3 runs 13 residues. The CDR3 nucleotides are TGTGCCAGTAGTATAGTAGGGCCTTCACCCCTCCACTTT. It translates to CASSIVGPSPLHF.

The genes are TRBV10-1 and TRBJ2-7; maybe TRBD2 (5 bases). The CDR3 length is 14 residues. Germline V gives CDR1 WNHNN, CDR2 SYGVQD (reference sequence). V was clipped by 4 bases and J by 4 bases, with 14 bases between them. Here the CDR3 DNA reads TGCGCCAGCAGTGCTGGTGGGTCGGGGTACGAGCAGTACTTC. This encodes CASSAGGSGYEQYF.